The 14 T cell receptor beta chains reported below all come from one sample, sequenced in a study of siplizumab effects on memory and regulatory T cells. Profiled with immunoSEQ multiplex PCR; TCRdb holds only in-frame clones, not every one. The sample records around 110,000 clones, less than 95% being singletons. Sequencing used non-Treg CD4+ T cells sorted from blood. The receptors were sampled from a human donor in good health.

The gene calls are TRBV18 and TRBJ2-5; maybe TRBD1 (6 bases). The J call may be mistaken, given a closer DNA end match to TRBJ2-7. The CDR3 spans 13 residues. Germline-derived CDR1 and CDR2 are KGHSH and LQKENI. As DNA, the CDR3 is TGTGCCAGCTCTGGACAGATCTCCTACGAGCAGTACTTC. Residues: CASSGQISYEQYF.

The J gene is TRBJ2-7, the V gene TRBV5-1, with D perhaps given as TRBD1 or TRBD2 (5 bases each). CDR3 length: 14 residues. Trimming took off 0 bases at V and 4 bases at J, with 11 bases between the two ends. Germline assignment: CDR1 SGHRS and CDR2 YFSETQ. The CDR3 bases are TGCGCCAGCAGCTTGGGGCAGGGCGGGTACGAGCAGTACTTC. Translated: CASSLGQGGYEQYF.

The rearrangement links TRBV6-5 to TRBJ2-7; TRBD2 agrees at 7 bases. After removal of 1 base from V and 2 bases from J, the junction contained 5 bases not matched to a gene. Germline V CDR1 and CDR2: MNHEY, SVGAGI. The CDR3 length is 15 residues. CDR3 sequence: CASSYFSGPTYEQYF. Here the CDR3 DNA reads TGTGCCAGCAGTTACTTTAGCGGGCCCACCTACGAGCAGTACTTC.

This chain joins TRBV18 and TRBJ1-1, with 8 bases that match TRBD1. The V gene end was trimmed by 5 bases and the J gene end by 2 bases; junction bases not matched to a gene: 10. The germline CDR1 and CDR2 sequences are KGHSH and LQKENI. The CDR3 sequence is 16 residues long. The CDR3: CASSELQGAPNTEAFF. CDR3 coding DNA: TGTGCCAGCTCAGAATTGCAGGGGGCACCCAACACTGAAGCTTTCTTT. The full variable domain, completed using reference TRBV18 and TRBJ1-1, is NAGVMQNPRHLVRRRGQEARLRCSPMKGHSHVYWYRQLPEEGLKFMVYLQKENIIDESGMPKERFSAEFPKEGPSILRIQQVVRGDSAAYFCASSELQGAPNTEAFFGQGTRLTVV.

This rearrangement joins TRBV29-1 to TRBJ2-7, with D maybe TRBD2 (6 bases). The CDR3 extends over 14 amino acids. Germline V gives CDR1 SQVTM, CDR2 ANQGSEA. Trimming left V 0 bases short and J 1 base short, with 10 bases between. CDR3 amino acids: CSVEDSGPSYEQYF. The CDR3 DNA sequence: TGCAGCGTTGAAGATAGCGGCCCGTCCTACGAGCAGTACTTC.

This chain uses TRBV27 with TRBJ1-1; D might be TRBD1 (5 bases). Trimming took off 6 bases at V and 5 bases at J, with 10 bases between the two ends. Germline lookup yields CDR1 MNHEY and CDR2 SMNVEV (reference sequence). The CDR3 contains 12 residues. The CDR3 spells CASRSKGTEAFF. The CDR3, as DNA: TGTGCCAGCAGAAGTAAGGGGACTGAAGCTTTCTTT.

The chain recombines TRBV7-6 with TRBJ2-1; TRBD2 aligns across 8 bases. The CDR3 length is 14 residues. Looked up from germline, CDR1 is SGHVS and CDR2 is FNYEAQ. V trimming: 0 bases; J trimming: 9 bases; junction bases outside the gene matches: 4. The CDR3 is CASSLAGGAIEQFF. The DNA for the CDR3 is TGTGCCAGCAGCTTAGCCGGGGGGGCCATTGAGCAGTTCTTC.

This chain links TRBV19 with TRBJ2-1; 12 nucleotides align to TRBD2. The germline gives CDR1 LNHDA, CDR2 SQIVND (reference sequence). This CDR3 comprises 17 residues. With 3 bases clipped from V and 9 bases from J, the junction kept 12 bases outside the gene matches. The chain's CDR3 is CASSIWGLAGLRIEQFF. In DNA, the CDR3 is TGTGCCAGTAGTATTTGGGGACTAGCGGGTCTCCGAATTGAGCAGTTCTTC.

The chain recombines TRBV25-1 with TRBJ2-5, with unresolved D. Germline V CDR1 and CDR2: MGHDK, SYGVNS. V lost 3 bases to trimming and J lost 2 bases, with 13 bases between them. The CDR3 consists of 15 residues. CDR3 nucleotides: TGTGCCAGCAGTGAGCGACGGACCCCTCAAGAGACCCAGTACTTC. Its protein is CASSERRTPQETQYF. Using reference TRBV25-1 and TRBJ2-5 for the parts outside the CDR3, the full variable domain is EADIYQTPRYLVIGTGKKITLECSQTMGHDKMYWYQQDPGMELHLIHYSYGVNSTEKGDLSSESTVSRIRTEHFPLTLESARPSHTSQYLCASSERRTPQETQYFGPGTRLLVL.

The rearrangement uses TRBV7-3 and TRBJ2-5; the D is unclear. The CDR3 consists of 13 residues. V was shortened by 4 bases and J by 1 base, with 7 bases between the two germline ends. Germline CDR1 SGHTA, CDR2 FQGTGA. This chain's CDR3 is CASSSRTQETQYF. The CDR3 DNA reads TGTGCCAGCAGCTCAAGGACCCAAGAGACCCAGTACTTC.

Comments on this clone: Other DNA sequences in the sample encode the same CDR3. J is TRBJ1-5 and V is TRBV18; D gene unclear. Deletions cut 3 bases from V and 2 bases from J, with 5 bases between. Germline assignment: CDR1 KGHSH and CDR2 LQKENI. The CDR3 consists of 13 residues. The chain's CDR3 is CASSPDGNQPQHF. CDR3 sequence (DNA): TGTGCCAGCTCACCTGACGGCAATCAGCCCCAGCATTTT.

The J gene is TRBJ1-4, the V gene TRBV27, with 9 positions matching TRBD1. CDR3 length: 18 amino acids. The J segment lost 3 bases and the V segment lost 6 bases, leaving 14 bases of the junction unmatched. The germline CDR1 and CDR2 sequences are MNHEY and SMNVEV (reference sequence). CDR3: CASRIQYRGRGANEKLFF. DNA of the CDR3: TGTGCCAGCAGGATACAATACAGGGGGCGCGGGGCTAATGAAAAACTGTTTTTT.

The J gene is TRBJ2-1, the V gene TRBV5-1; D is unclear. The V end was cut by 0 bases, the J end by 8 bases, with 3 bases between. The CDR3 extends over 11 amino acids. Germline loops: CDR1 SGHRS, CDR2 YFSETQ. The CDR3 DNA is TGCGCCAGCAGCTTGGAGTATGAGCAGTTCTTC. The encoded protein is CASSLEYEQFF.

The chain links TRBV5-4 to TRBJ1-2; 8 bases agree with TRBD1. There are 15 residues in the CDR3. V lost 3 bases and J lost 2; bases outside the gene matches: 6. Germline CDR1 is SGHNT and CDR2 is YYREEE (reference sequence). The CDR3 region is CASSSRTGWNYGYTF. In nucleotides, the CDR3 is TGTGCCAGCAGCTCCCGGACAGGGTGGAACTATGGCTACACCTTC. Full variable domain (remainder filled in from reference TRBV5-4 and TRBJ1-2): ETGVTQSPTHLIKTRGQQVTLRCSSQSGHNTVSWYQQALGQGPQFIFQYYREEENGRGNFPPRFSGLQFPNYSSELNVNALELDDSALYLCASSSRTGWNYGYTFGSGTRLTVV.